This passage covers 28 T cell receptor beta chains from one sample sequenced in a study of human T cells and chemical hapten exposure. Time point denoted: patch test 3, about 24 weeks after DPC sensitization. Specified treatment: therapeutic diphenylcyclopropenone sensitization with weekly scalp DPC. Via MiXCR, TCRdb re-called the RACE reads, giving one row per CDR3 protein. The repertoire holds some 84,000 distinct CDR3 sequences, with roughly a tenth as singletons. The sequences come from whole blood, collected in connection with sensitization to the hapten diphenylcyclopropenone (DPC). The receptors come from a woman between 50 and 59 years old with alopecia areata. Some clones in this sample may be carry-over from other donors' samples.

The chain recombines TRBV30 with TRBJ1-6; the match to TRBD1 covers 7 bases. With V trimmed by 5 bases and J by 9 bases, 13 bases remained unmatched. Germline V lookup: CDR1 GTSNPN, CDR2 SVGIG (reference sequence). This CDR3 region has 15 residues. The CDR3 nucleotides read TGTGCCTGGGTGGGGAAGACAGGGCAGAGTTCACCCCTCCACTTT. This sequence encodes CAWVGKTGQSSPLHF. The whole variable domain, remainder taken from reference TRBV30 and TRBJ1-6, is SQTIHQWPATLVQPVGSPLSLECTVEGTSNPNLYWYRQAAGRGLQLLFYSVGIGQISSEVPQNLSASRPQDRQFILSSKKLLLSDSGFYLCAWVGKTGQSSPLHFGNGTRLTVT.

The CDR3 nucleotides are TGCAGTGCTAGAGTTGGCCTAGCTTTTCCAGATACGCAGTATTTT. It codes for CSARVGLAFPDTQYF. This chain links TRBV20-1 with TRBJ2-3, with D possibly being TRBD2 (5 bases). Germline V gene lookup returns CDR1 DFQATT and CDR2 SNEGSKA (reference sequence). Deletions cut 1 base from V and 4 bases from J, with 15 bases between. The CDR3 totals 15 residues.

Ten or more counts support this clonotype. V is TRBV18 and J is TRBJ2-3; the match to TRBD2 covers 9 bases. Trimming cost V 7 bases and J 4 bases; bases outside gene matches: 6. This CDR3 has 14 amino acids. Looked up from germline, CDR1 is KGHSH and CDR2 is LQKENI. In DNA, the CDR3 is TGTGCCAGCTTCACTAGCGGGCGGGCAGATACGCAGTATTTT. This gives the protein CASFTSGRADTQYF. The full variable domain, with the rest looked up from reference TRBV18 and TRBJ2-3, is NAGVMQNPRHLVRRRGQEARLRCSPMKGHSHVYWYRQLPEEGLKFMVYLQKENIIDESGMPKERFSAEFPKEGPSILRIQQVVRGDSAAYFCASFTSGRADTQYFGPGTRLTVL.

Ten or more counts support this clonotype. V usage is TRBV6-1 and J usage is TRBJ2-1; 8 bases match TRBD2. Losses at the gene ends were 6 bases for V and 6 bases for J; bases not matched to a gene: 22. The CDR3 is 19 residues long. The germline V gene encodes CDR1 MNHNS and CDR2 SASEGT. For the CDR3, the DNA is TGTGCCAGCAGCCGAAACCGGGCCAGCGGGAGAAGGTCGGGCAATGAGCAGTTCTTC. Translating gives CASSRNRASGRRSGNEQFF.

CDR3 residues: CASSLDSLSYNEQFF. CDR3 coding DNA: TGTGCCAGCAGCTTAGACTCGCTCTCTTACAATGAGCAGTTCTTC. This chain uses TRBV7-2 with TRBJ2-1; D gene unclear. Germline V gene lookup returns CDR1 SGHTA and CDR2 FQGNSA. Trimming removed 1 base from V and 4 bases from J, with 11 bases in between. CDR3 length: 15 amino acids. The variable domain in full, with the rest retrieved from reference TRBV7-2 and TRBJ2-1, is GAGVSQSPSNKVTEKGKDVELRCDPISGHTALYWYRQSLGQGLEFLIYFQGNSAPDKSGLPSDRFSAERTGGSVSTLTIQRTQQEDSAVYLCASSLDSLSYNEQFFGPGTRLTVL.

This clonotype was counted ten times or more. The chain joins TRBV6-4 to TRBJ1-5; D possibly corresponds to TRBD1 (6 bases). From germline, CDR1 is MRHNA and CDR2 SNTAGT. The CDR3 is made up of 15 amino acids. Deletions cut 5 bases from V and 4 bases from J, with 15 bases between. The DNA for the CDR3 is TGTGCCAGCAGTCGGGGTGGGGGCACAAATCAGCCCCAGCATTTT. Translation gives CASSRGGGTNQPQHF.

Comments on this clonotype: At one of its ends the junction is not consistent with the germline gene, which may arise from a read error. This rearrangement joins TRBV5-8 to TRBJ1-1, with D perhaps TRBD1 (5 bases). The CDR3 extends over 14 amino acids. From germline, CDR1 is SGHTS and CDR2 YDEGEE. CDR3 nucleotides: TGTACCAGCAGTCGGGGGACGGTGAACACTGAAGCTTTCTTT. Residues: CTSSRGTVNTEAFF. The full variable domain, with the rest looked up from reference TRBV5-8 and TRBJ1-1, is EAGVTQSPTHLIKTRGQQATLRCSPISGHTSVYWYQQALGLGLQFLLWYDEGEERNRGNFPPRFSGRQFPNYSSELNVNALELEDSALYLCTSSRGTVNTEAFFGQGTRLTVV.

There are a few counts of this clonotype. V usage is TRBV20-1 and J usage is TRBJ2-1; 10 bases align to TRBD2. The CDR3 loop spans 15 amino acids. The germline gives CDR1 DFQATT, CDR2 SNEGSKA (reference sequence). V lost 5 bases, J lost 6 bases, and 10 bases stayed unmatched. CDR3 sequence: CSADLSGRAFNEQFF. CDR3 in DNA: TGCAGTGCTGACCTGAGCGGGAGGGCCTTCAATGAGCAGTTCTTC.

This clonotype turned up a few times. This chain uses TRBV20-1 with TRBJ2-1; D call uncertain. Germline assignment: CDR1 DFQATT and CDR2 SNEGSKA (reference sequence). The CDR3 covers 14 residues. Between the trimmed V and J ends, which lost 3 bases and 0 bases, there was a span of 9 bases. This chain's CDR3 is CSARVRLSYNEQFF. CDR3 DNA sequence: TGCAGTGCTAGGGTCCGCCTCTCCTACAATGAGCAGTTCTTC.

This clonotype was picked up a small number of times. This sequence joins TRBV5-1 and TRBJ2-1; D uncertain. The V gene lost 2 bases and the J gene lost 0 bases, with 9 bases spanning the gap. Germline values: CDR1 SGHRS, CDR2 YFSETQ. The CDR3 is 15 amino acids. The CDR3 spells CASSFPRDSYNEQFF. In DNA form, the CDR3 reads TGCGCCAGCAGCTTTCCTAGGGACTCCTACAATGAGCAGTTCTTC. Full variable domain (outside the CDR3, taken from reference TRBV5-1 and TRBJ2-1): KAGVTQTPRYLIKTRGQQVTLSCSPISGHRSVSWYQQTPGQGLQFLFEYFSETQRNKGNFPGRFSGRQFSNSRSEMNVSTLELGDSALYLCASSFPRDSYNEQFFGPGTRLTVL.

J is TRBJ2-2 and V is TRBV5-4, with 8 bases that match TRBD1. V gave up 4 bases and J gave up 6 bases; unmatched junction bases: 8. Germline-derived CDR1 and CDR2 are SGHNT and YYREEE (reference sequence). The CDR3 spans 15 residues. CDR3: CASSGTGGRPGELFF. The DNA for the CDR3 is TGTGCCAGCAGCGGTACAGGGGGTCGGCCCGGGGAGCTGTTTTTT.

This clonotype was recorded a few times. This CDR3 reads CASKTSGPANTGELFF. The CDR3 DNA sequence: TGTGCCAGCAAGACTAGCGGGCCAGCGAACACCGGGGAGCTGTTTTTT. The chain uses TRBV12-3 or TRBV12-4 and TRBJ2-2, with 10 bases lining up with TRBD2. The ends lost 7 bases at V and 0 bases at J; junction bases unmatched: 5. The CDR3 is 16 residues long.

This clonotype was observed at least ten times. This chain joins TRBV5-1 and TRBJ2-2; 8 nucleotides match TRBD2. CDR3 size: 15 residues. Germline V gene data show CDR1 as SGHRS and CDR2 as YFSETQ. Trimming removed 6 bases from V and 0 bases from J; junction bases left unmatched: 4. CDR3 sequence: CASTGLATNTGELFF. The CDR3 region has the DNA TGCGCCAGCACAGGACTAGCTACGAACACCGGGGAGCTGTTTTTT.

This clonotype was detected many times. V usage is TRBV6-4 and J usage is TRBJ2-2, with a tentative D call TRBD2 (5 bases). With 4 bases removed from V and 6 bases from J, the gap between germline ends came to 12 bases. Germline V gives CDR1 MRHNA, CDR2 SNTAGT. The CDR3 loop spans 14 amino acids. CDR3 DNA: TGTGCCAGCAGTGCACTAGTAGGCGCCGGGGAGCTGTTTTTT. Translating it yields CASSALVGAGELFF.

The rearrangement uses TRBV20-1 and TRBJ2-3; 13 bases agree with TRBD2. This CDR3 region has 17 residues. V trimming: 3 bases; J trimming: 0 bases; junction bases outside the gene matches: 6. Per germline, CDR1 DFQATT and CDR2 SNEGSKA (reference sequence). CDR3 nucleotides: TGCAGTGCTAGGCATCGGACTAGCGGGAGTAGCACAGATACGCAGTATTTT. Translated, it gives CSARHRTSGSSTDTQYF.

In this sample, this clonotype turned up many times. This chain connects TRBV30 to TRBJ1-1; D remains unclear. Germline lookup yields CDR1 GTSNPN and CDR2 SVGIG (reference sequence). V was clipped by 5 bases and J by 1 base, with 8 bases between them. The CDR3 totals 12 residues. The CDR3 protein is CAWSRQNTEAFF. CDR3 bases: TGTGCCTGGTCTCGCCAGAACACTGAAGCTTTCTTT.

In its sample, this clonotype was seen a few times. The CDR3 DNA follows: TGTGCCAGCAGTGAAGCGGGCGTTGCCGGGGCTTTCTTT. Its translation is CASSEAGVAGAFF. The rearrangement uses TRBV6-1 and TRBJ1-1; D gene unclear. CDR1 is MNHNS and CDR2 is SASEGT in the germline V gene. The CDR3 covers 13 residues. Trimming cost V 0 bases and J 11 bases, with 13 bases left between them.

The chain uses TRBV28 and TRBJ1-1, with no clear D. CDR3 size: 12 residues. The V end was cut by 6 bases, the J end by 2 bases, with 7 bases between. Germline V gives CDR1 MDHEN, CDR2 SYDVKM. CDR3: CASRQTNTEAFF. In DNA, the CDR3 is TGTGCCAGCAGGCAGACAAACACTGAAGCTTTCTTT.

J is TRBJ2-7 and V is TRBV7-2, with 9 bases fitting TRBD2. From germline, CDR1 is SGHTA and CDR2 FQGNSA. Unmatched junction bases numbered 2, after V lost 1 base and J lost 1 base. The CDR3 sequence is 15 residues long. CDR3 sequence: CASSLGAGGSYEQYF. In nucleotides, the CDR3 is TGTGCCAGCAGCTTAGGAGCGGGAGGTTCCTACGAGCAGTACTTC.

This clonotype appeared many times. The genes are TRBV24-1 and TRBJ2-3; TRBD2 agrees at 14 bases. The CDR3 extends over 15 amino acids. CDR1 is KGHDR, CDR2 SFDVKD, per germline. With 4 bases clipped from V and 9 bases from J, the junction kept 5 bases outside the gene matches. The CDR3 protein is CATSDWTSGRRTQYF. The CDR3, as DNA: TGTGCCACCAGTGACTGGACTAGCGGGAGGCGGACGCAGTATTTT.

In its sample, this clonotype was seen many times. The chain employs TRBV11-2 and TRBJ2-5; no reliable D call. The CDR3 loop spans 14 amino acids. Germline lookup yields CDR1 SGHAT and CDR2 FQNNGV. With 1 base removed from V and 7 bases from J, the gap between germline ends came to 13 bases. The CDR3 protein is CASSLVGGSGTQYF. As DNA, the CDR3 is TGTGCCAGCAGCTTAGTCGGTGGCTCGGGGACCCAGTACTTC.

The chain links TRBV12-3 or TRBV12-4 to TRBJ1-3; D gene unclear. The CDR3 sequence is 14 residues long. Trimming shortened V by 5 bases and J by 0 bases, and 8 bases separated the two germline ends. The CDR3 DNA reads TGTGCCAGCAGTGACCTTGCCTCTGGAAACACCATATATTTT. Amino acids: CASSDLASGNTIYF.

In nucleotides, the CDR3 is TGCAGCGTCAACAGCCCAACAATGAACACTGAAGCTTTCTTT. This codes for CSVNSPTMNTEAFF. The chain couples TRBV29-1 to TRBJ1-1, with D uncertain. Germline V CDR1 and CDR2: SQVTM, ANQGSEA. The CDR3 consists of 14 residues. Trimming took 6 bases from V and 0 from J, leaving 14 bases between them.

This chain links TRBV28 with TRBJ1-5; possible D gene TRBD1, 5 bases. Germline CDR1 and CDR2: MDHEN and SYDVKM. V gave up 6 bases and J gave up 0 bases, with 12 bases separating them. The length of the CDR3 is 15 residues. CDR3 DNA: TGTGCCAGCAGCTCGGACATAGATAGCAATCAGCCCCAGCATTTT. It is translated as CASSSDIDSNQPQHF.

This clonotype was found a few times. The rearrangement links TRBV6-2 or TRBV6-3 to TRBJ2-1; the D is unclear. V lost 2 bases and J 8 bases, leaving 4 bases between the germline ends. The CDR3 is 11 amino acids. Germline V lookup: CDR1 MNHEY, CDR2 SVGEGT. CDR3 protein: CASSYLDEQFF. The CDR3 nucleotides read TGTGCCAGCAGTTACCTAGATGAGCAGTTCTTC.

This clonotype was detected only a few times. V and J are TRBV3-1 and TRBJ2-7; TRBD1 or TRBD2 may be the D gene (5 bases each). The CDR3 contains 13 residues. V shed 2 bases and J shed 4 bases, with 9 bases lying between them. Germline CDR1 is LGHDT and CDR2 is YNNKEL (reference sequence). The CDR3 loop reads CASSQPGPYEQYF. As DNA, the CDR3 is TGTGCCAGCAGCCAACCGGGACCGTACGAGCAGTACTTC.

This sequence joins TRBV9 and TRBJ1-2, with a possible D match to TRBD1 (5 bases). Trimming took 2 bases from V and 10 from J, leaving 9 bases between them. Germline assignment: CDR1 SGDLS and CDR2 YYNGEE. The CDR3 extends over 11 amino acids. The CDR3 DNA reads TGTGCCAGCAGCGTCGGGACTGCCTACACCTTC. It yields the protein CASSVGTAYTF. Full variable domain (missing parts from reference TRBV9 and TRBJ1-2): DSGVTQTPKHLITATGQRVTLRCSPRSGDLSVYWYQQSLDQGLQFLIQYYNGEERAKGNILERFSAQQFPDLHSELNLSSLELGDSALYFCASSVGTAYTFGSGTRLTVV.

This clonotype was seen many times. The chain employs TRBV5-1 and TRBJ2-1; 9 positions match TRBD2. Trimming took 3 bases from V and 8 from J; bases not matched to a gene: 18. Per germline, CDR1 SGHRS and CDR2 YFSETQ. There are 18 residues in the CDR3. The CDR3, as DNA: TGCGCCAGCAGCTCCATCCTCCGGCCCGGGACTAGCTCAGATGAGCAGTTCTTC. Amino acids: CASSSILRPGTSSDEQFF.